The 3 T cell receptor beta chains reported below all come from one sample, sequenced in a study of siplizumab effects on memory and regulatory T cells. Assay: immunoSEQ multiplex PCR; the TCRdb copy retains only in-frame clones and omits some. The sample carries 100,000 or so clones, about nine tenths recorded once. The sample was non-Treg CD4+ T cells sorted from blood. Source of these receptors: a human donor in good health.

The chain uses TRBV10-3 and TRBJ2-1, with TRBD2 matching 10 bases. The germline V gene encodes CDR1 ENHRY and CDR2 SYGVKD. The CDR3 contains 15 residues. The V gene end was trimmed by 7 bases and the J gene end by 7 bases; junction bases not matched to a gene: 10. The DNA of the CDR3 is TGTGCCATCACCTCCGGGACTAGCGTTAGGAATGAGCAGTTCTTC. Translated: CAITSGTSVRNEQFF.

V is TRBV28 and J is TRBJ2-5; D possibly corresponds to TRBD1 (6 bases). This CDR3 spans 12 amino acids. The germline V gene encodes CDR1 MDHEN and CDR2 SYDVKM. In DNA, the CDR3 is TGTGCGACAGACAGGTTCCAAGAGACCCAGTACTTC. This encodes CATDRFQETQYF.

This clone was observed once. The chain has TRBV19 and TRBJ2-3; possibly TRBD2 for D (5 bases). V lost 5 bases to trimming and J lost 2 bases, with 14 bases between them. In germline, CDR1 is LNHDA, CDR2 SQIVND (reference sequence). The CDR3 extends over 15 amino acids. The CDR3 region has the DNA TGTGCCAGTAGTCAATCTAGCATCCTCACAGATACGCAGTATTTT. Its translation is CASSQSSILTDTQYF.